The TCR beta chain described here comes from a study of response to subunit inactivated influenza vaccine. V lost 0 bases, J lost 3 bases, and 4 bases stayed unmatched. The CDR3 contains 16 residues. Germline CDR1 and CDR2: LNHNV and YYDKDF (reference sequence). TCRdb recomputed calls from the RT-PCR reads with MiXCR, one row per CDR3 protein. The repertoire has roughly 500,000 distinct CDR3 sequences, approximately 15% of them found once; the top ten carry 3%. Concerning this clonotype: Its antigen is still unknown.

Notes on the study in general: There was a suggestion from the authors that each seasonal influenza vaccination recruits few new T cells.

Sequencing used CD4+ T cells sorted from PBMCs, obtained roughly 24 months after vaccination. The chain employs TRBV15 and TRBJ2-1, with 8 bases lining up with TRBD2. The receptor's source is a man between 50 and 69 years old who received an inactivated influenza vaccine. CDR3 in amino acids: CATSRDLTSGYNEQFF. The CDR3 DNA is TGTGCCACCAGCAGAGATCTCACTAGCGGCTACAATGAGCAGTTCTTC.